A selection of T cell receptor beta chains follows, all from one sample in a study of early T cells in non-severe SARS-CoV-2 infection. TCRdb re-derived calls from the 5' RACE reads in MiXCR, one entry per CDR3 protein. The table records 55,000 to 70,000 distinct CDR3 sequences, roughly 4.8% of them present only once. The specimen comprised whole blood, sampled at baseline. The receptors come from an adult who was a healthcare worker with PCR-confirmed SARS-CoV-2 infection or an uninfected control (not recorded which). The donor label of this sample is uncertain. Each CDR3 is given with its conserved first and last residue.

length	J	V	CDR3
14	TRBJ2-7	TRBV14	CASSQVTGEHEQYF
13	TRBJ2-1	TRBV12-3/TRBV12-4	CASSLPRYSEQFF
12	TRBJ1-2	TRBV20-1	CSASPGSYGYTF
12	TRBJ1-1	TRBV5-1	CASSTGPSEAFF
13	TRBJ2-7	TRBV6-5	CASSPRLGHEQYF
13	TRBJ2-5	TRBV20-1	CSASSGGRETQYF
13	TRBJ1-1	TRBV24-1	CATREGARTEAFF
17	TRBJ2-3	TRBV11-2	CASSLKGWDRSTDTQYF
16	TRBJ1-2	TRBV11-2	CASSLDRGVSMQGYTF
16	TRBJ2-2	TRBV10-3	CAISDGGGSNTGELFF
14	TRBJ2-1	TRBV7-2	CASSLDFGANEQFF
16	TRBJ2-7	TRBV27	CASSPGTSGGFYEQYF
13	TRBJ1-2	TRBV12-3/TRBV12-4	CASGIFKGDGYTF
11	TRBJ2-5	TRBV20-1	CSASGGETQYF
15	TRBJ2-5	TRBV6-5	CASSYDVEYQETQYF
17	TRBJ2-1	TRBV6-6	CASSYGTSGPGRREQFF
14	TRBJ2-1	TRBV20-1	CSARDLPGYNEQFF
14	TRBJ2-2	TRBV6-2/TRBV6-3	CASRRTGNTGELFF
14	TRBJ2-2	TRBV20-1	CSARTSWATGELFF
15	TRBJ1-4	TRBV18	CASSPNVSRDEKLFF
15	TRBJ2-3	TRBV7-2	CASSSLAGGRDTQYF
12	TRBJ2-7	TRBV20-1	CSARVRDYEQYF
15	TRBJ1-1	TRBV7-2	CASSLFGGLNTEAFF
14	TRBJ1-1	TRBV12-3/TRBV12-4	CASIPFDSHTEAFF
15	TRBJ1-1	TRBV11-2	CASSLGVHSNTEAFF
12	TRBJ2-7	TRBV24-1	CATSDFDYEQYF
14	TRBJ1-1	TRBV12-3/TRBV12-4	CASSPGQGATEAFF
12	TRBJ2-1	TRBV13	CASSPWGDEQFF
14	TRBJ1-1	TRBV10-3	CAISESVDTTEAFF